Listed below are T cell receptor beta chains from one sample, sequenced in a study of blood T cell repertoires in COVID-19. Some clones are missing from TCRdb's copy, which holds only in-frame ones; the method was immunoSEQ multiplex PCR. The sample lists about 64,000 clones, around nine tenths occurring once. The sequencing input was PBMCs or T cells enriched from blood (not recorded which). These receptors originate from a woman in her thirties or forties who had recovered from COVID-19. Each CDR3 is given with its conserved first and last residue. Each record gives: CDR3 protein, J gene, V gene, CDR3 length.

cdr3_aa: CASSLAGTSGLSTDTQYF
j_call: TRBJ2-3
v_call: TRBV7-2
cdr3_length: 18

cdr3_aa: CASSRDLTGGDEKLFF
j_call: TRBJ1-4
v_call: TRBV4-1
cdr3_length: 16

cdr3_aa: CASSPAGVGAEAFF
j_call: TRBJ1-1
v_call: TRBV18
cdr3_length: 14

cdr3_aa: CASSPAGTGVDTQYF
j_call: TRBJ2-3
v_call: TRBV7-2
cdr3_length: 15

cdr3_aa: CASSTGTYGNIQYF
j_call: TRBJ2-4
v_call: TRBV5-1
cdr3_length: 14

cdr3_aa: CASSLGDRGHTGELFF
j_call: TRBJ2-2
v_call: TRBV11-3
cdr3_length: 16

cdr3_aa: CASSQAGALRDNEQFF
j_call: TRBJ2-1
v_call: TRBV4-1
cdr3_length: 16

cdr3_aa: CASSTETGTYEQYF
j_call: TRBJ2-7
v_call: TRBV19
cdr3_length: 14

cdr3_aa: CASKEGRGARTEAFF
j_call: TRBJ1-1
v_call: TRBV6-5
cdr3_length: 15

cdr3_aa: CASSPGQGGQYTQYF
j_call: TRBJ2-3
v_call: TRBV4-2
cdr3_length: 15

cdr3_aa: CASSPGLAGAAGEQFF
j_call: TRBJ2-1
v_call: TRBV5-4
cdr3_length: 16

cdr3_aa: CASSLDRVEGSNQPQHF
j_call: TRBJ1-5
v_call: TRBV5-4
cdr3_length: 17

cdr3_aa: CASSPRDLKLETQYF
j_call: TRBJ2-5
v_call: TRBV11-2
cdr3_length: 15

cdr3_aa: CASSSLPGQGNYGYTF
j_call: TRBJ1-2
v_call: TRBV6-2/TRBV6-3
cdr3_length: 16

cdr3_aa: CASSPHLAGANTGELFF
j_call: TRBJ2-2
v_call: TRBV27
cdr3_length: 17

cdr3_aa: CASRQGTNLGKLFF
j_call: TRBJ1-4
v_call: TRBV2
cdr3_length: 14

cdr3_aa: CASSTGLANSYEQYF
j_call: TRBJ2-7
v_call: TRBV5-4
cdr3_length: 15

cdr3_aa: CASSYRDRGDTEAFF
j_call: TRBJ1-1
v_call: TRBV27
cdr3_length: 15

cdr3_aa: CASSSTDTDTQYF
j_call: TRBJ2-3
v_call: TRBV27
cdr3_length: 13

cdr3_aa: CASSPQTSGTYEQYF
j_call: TRBJ2-7
v_call: TRBV18
cdr3_length: 15

cdr3_aa: CASSIGGSGGSSTDTQYF
j_call: TRBJ2-3
v_call: TRBV19
cdr3_length: 18

cdr3_aa: CASSTGPNTEAFF
j_call: TRBJ1-1
v_call: TRBV5-1
cdr3_length: 13

cdr3_aa: CASSEPGTGGHEQFF
j_call: TRBJ2-1
v_call: TRBV6-1
cdr3_length: 15

cdr3_aa: CASSFKQGFWGSGNTIYF
j_call: TRBJ1-3
v_call: TRBV13
cdr3_length: 18

cdr3_aa: CASSRGQANYGYTF
j_call: TRBJ1-2
v_call: TRBV13
cdr3_length: 14

cdr3_aa: CASSQTVSYEQYF
j_call: TRBJ2-7
v_call: TRBV3-1/TRBV3-2
cdr3_length: 13

cdr3_aa: CASSVESGYGYTF
j_call: TRBJ1-2
v_call: TRBV9
cdr3_length: 13

cdr3_aa: CASSRQGTGETQYF
j_call: TRBJ2-5
v_call: TRBV5-1
cdr3_length: 14

cdr3_aa: CASSILAGRGYTF
j_call: TRBJ1-2
v_call: TRBV19
cdr3_length: 13

cdr3_aa: CSVADRAPYEQYF
j_call: TRBJ2-7
v_call: TRBV29-1
cdr3_length: 13